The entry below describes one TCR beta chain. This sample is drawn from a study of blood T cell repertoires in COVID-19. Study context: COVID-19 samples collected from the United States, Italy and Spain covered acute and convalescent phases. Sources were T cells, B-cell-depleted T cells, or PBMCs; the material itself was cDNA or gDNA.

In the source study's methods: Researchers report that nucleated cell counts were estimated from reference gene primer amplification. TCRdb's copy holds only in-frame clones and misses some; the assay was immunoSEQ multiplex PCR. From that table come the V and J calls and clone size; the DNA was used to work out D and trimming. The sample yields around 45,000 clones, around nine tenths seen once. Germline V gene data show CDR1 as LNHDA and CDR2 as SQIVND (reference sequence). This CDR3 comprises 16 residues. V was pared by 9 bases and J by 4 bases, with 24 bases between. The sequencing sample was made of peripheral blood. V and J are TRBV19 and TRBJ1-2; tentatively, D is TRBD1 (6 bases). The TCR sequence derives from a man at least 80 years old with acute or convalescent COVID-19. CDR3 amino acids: CARDIRDTCLFYGYTF. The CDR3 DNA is TGTGCCAGAGACATCCGGGACACGTGTTTATTCTATGGCTACACCTTC.